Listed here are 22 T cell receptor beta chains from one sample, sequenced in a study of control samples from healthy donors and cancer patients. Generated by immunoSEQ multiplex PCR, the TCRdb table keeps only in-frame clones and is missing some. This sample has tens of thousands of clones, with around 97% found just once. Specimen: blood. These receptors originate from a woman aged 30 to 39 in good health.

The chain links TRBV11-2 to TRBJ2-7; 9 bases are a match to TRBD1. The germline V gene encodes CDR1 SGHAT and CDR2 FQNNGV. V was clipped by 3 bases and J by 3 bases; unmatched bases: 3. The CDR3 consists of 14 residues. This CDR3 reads CASSFRDRVYEQYF. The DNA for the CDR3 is TGTGCCAGCAGCTTCCGGGACAGGGTCTACGAGCAGTACTTC. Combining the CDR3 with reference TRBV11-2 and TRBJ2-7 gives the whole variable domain EAGVAQSPRYKIIEKRQSVAFWCNPISGHATLYWYQQILGQGPKLLIQFQNNGVVDDSQLPKDRFSAERLKGVDSTLKIQPAKLEDSAVYLCASSFRDRVYEQYFGPGTRLTVT.

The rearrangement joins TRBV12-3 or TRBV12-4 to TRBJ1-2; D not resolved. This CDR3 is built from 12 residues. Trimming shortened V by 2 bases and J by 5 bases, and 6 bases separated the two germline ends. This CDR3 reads CASSLTFYGYTF. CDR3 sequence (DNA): TGTGCCAGCAGTTTAACATTTTATGGCTACACCTTC.

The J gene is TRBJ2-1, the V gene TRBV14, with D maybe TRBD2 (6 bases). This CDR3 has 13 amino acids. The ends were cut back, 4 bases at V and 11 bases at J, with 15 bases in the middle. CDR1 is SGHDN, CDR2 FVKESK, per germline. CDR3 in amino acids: CASSRLLAGQQFF. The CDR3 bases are TGTGCCAGCAGCCGACTACTAGCCGGGCAGCAGTTCTTC.

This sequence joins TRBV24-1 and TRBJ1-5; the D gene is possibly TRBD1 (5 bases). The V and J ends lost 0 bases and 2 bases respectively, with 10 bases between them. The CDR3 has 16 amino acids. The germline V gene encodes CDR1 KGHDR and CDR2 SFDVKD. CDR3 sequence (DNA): TGTGCCACCAGTGATTTGCGGCGGGGGGGCAATCAGCCCCAGCATTTT. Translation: CATSDLRRGGNQPQHF.

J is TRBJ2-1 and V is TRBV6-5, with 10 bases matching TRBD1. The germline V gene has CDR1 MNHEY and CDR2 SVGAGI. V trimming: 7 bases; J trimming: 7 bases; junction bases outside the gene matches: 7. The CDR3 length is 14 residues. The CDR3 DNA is TGTGCCAGCAACCGCGACAGGGGGCGGAATGAGCAGTTCTTC. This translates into CASNRDRGRNEQFF.

For the CDR3, the DNA is TGTGCCAGCAGTTTACCCCCCGGGCAGACTCGCGGGGAGCAGTACTTC. Its protein product is CASSLPPGQTRGEQYF. This chain uses TRBV28 with TRBJ2-7; possible D gene TRBD2, 5 bases. V was cut by 2 bases and J by 7 bases, with 21 bases left in between. The germline gives CDR1 MDHEN, CDR2 SYDVKM. This CDR3 has 16 residues.

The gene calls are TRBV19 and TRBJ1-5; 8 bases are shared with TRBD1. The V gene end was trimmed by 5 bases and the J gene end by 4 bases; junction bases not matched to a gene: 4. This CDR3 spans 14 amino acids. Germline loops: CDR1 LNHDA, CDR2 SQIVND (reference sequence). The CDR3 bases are TGTGCCAGTAGTGGACAGGGTCGTAATCAGCCCCAGCATTTT. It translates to CASSGQGRNQPQHF.

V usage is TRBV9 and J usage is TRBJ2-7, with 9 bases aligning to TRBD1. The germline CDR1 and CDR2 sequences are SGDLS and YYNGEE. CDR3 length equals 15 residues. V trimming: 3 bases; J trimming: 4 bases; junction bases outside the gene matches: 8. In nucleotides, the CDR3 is TGTGCCAGCAGCGCAACCGGGACAGGGTGGTACGAGCAGTACTTC. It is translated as CASSATGTGWYEQYF.

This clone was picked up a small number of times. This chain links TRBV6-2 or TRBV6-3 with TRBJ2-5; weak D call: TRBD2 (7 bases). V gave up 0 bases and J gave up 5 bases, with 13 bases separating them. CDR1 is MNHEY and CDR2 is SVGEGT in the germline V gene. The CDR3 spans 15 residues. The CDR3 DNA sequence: TGTGCCAGCAGTTACTCGACGGGGGGCGCGGAGACCCAGTACTTC. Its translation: CASSYSTGGAETQYF.

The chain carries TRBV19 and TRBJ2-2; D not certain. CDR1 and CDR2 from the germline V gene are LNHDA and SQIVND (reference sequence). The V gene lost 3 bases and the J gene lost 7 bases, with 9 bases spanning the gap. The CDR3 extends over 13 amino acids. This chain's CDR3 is CASSIYENGELFF. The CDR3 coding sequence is TGTGCCAGTAGTATTTACGAGAACGGGGAGCTGTTTTTT. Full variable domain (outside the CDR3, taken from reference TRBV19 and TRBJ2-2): DGGITQSPKYLFRKEGQNVTLSCEQNLNHDAMYWYRQDPGQGLRLIYYSQIVNDFQKGDIAEGYSVSREKKESFPLTVTSAQKNPTAFYLCASSIYENGELFFGEGSRLTVL.

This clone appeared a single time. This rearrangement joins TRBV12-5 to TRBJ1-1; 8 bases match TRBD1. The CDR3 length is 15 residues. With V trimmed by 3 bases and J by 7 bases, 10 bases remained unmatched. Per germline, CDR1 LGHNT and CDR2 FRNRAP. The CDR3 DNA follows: TGTGCTAGTGGTTTTCAGGACAGGGAGGGGATTGAAGCTTTCTTT. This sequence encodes CASGFQDREGIEAFF. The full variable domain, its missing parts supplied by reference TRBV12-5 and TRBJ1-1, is DARVTQTPRHKVTEMGQEVTMRCQPILGHNTVFWYRQTMMQGLELLAYFRNRAPLDDSGMPKDRFSAEMPDATLATLKIQPSEPRDSAVYFCASGFQDREGIEAFFGQGTRLTVV.

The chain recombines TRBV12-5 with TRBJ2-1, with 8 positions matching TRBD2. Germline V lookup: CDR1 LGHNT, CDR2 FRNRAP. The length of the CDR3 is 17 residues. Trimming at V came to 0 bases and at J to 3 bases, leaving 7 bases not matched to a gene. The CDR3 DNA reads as TGTGCTAGTGGTTTGGTAGGTACTAGCGGATTCTACAATGAGCAGTTCTTC. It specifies CASGLVGTSGFYNEQFF.

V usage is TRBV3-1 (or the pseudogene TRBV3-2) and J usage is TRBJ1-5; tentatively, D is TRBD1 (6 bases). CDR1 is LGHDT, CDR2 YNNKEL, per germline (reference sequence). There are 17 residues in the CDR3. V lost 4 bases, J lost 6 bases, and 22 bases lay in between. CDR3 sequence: CASSPARTALPSQPQHF. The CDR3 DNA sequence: TGTGCCAGCAGCCCAGCGAGGACAGCCCTACCCAGTCAGCCCCAGCATTTT.

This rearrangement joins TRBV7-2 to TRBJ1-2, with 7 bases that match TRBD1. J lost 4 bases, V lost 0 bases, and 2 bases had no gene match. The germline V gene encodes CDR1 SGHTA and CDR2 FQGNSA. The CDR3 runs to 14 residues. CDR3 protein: CASSLAHRGYGYTF. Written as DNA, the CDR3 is TGTGCCAGCAGCTTAGCGCACAGGGGCTATGGCTACACCTTC.

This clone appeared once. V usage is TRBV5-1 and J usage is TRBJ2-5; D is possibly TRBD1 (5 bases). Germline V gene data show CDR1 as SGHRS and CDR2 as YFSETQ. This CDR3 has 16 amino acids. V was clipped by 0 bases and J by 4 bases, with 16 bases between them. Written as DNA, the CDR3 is TGCGCCAGCAGCTTGGAGGGGTACTCGGTCCGAGAGACCCAGTACTTC. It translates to CASSLEGYSVRETQYF.

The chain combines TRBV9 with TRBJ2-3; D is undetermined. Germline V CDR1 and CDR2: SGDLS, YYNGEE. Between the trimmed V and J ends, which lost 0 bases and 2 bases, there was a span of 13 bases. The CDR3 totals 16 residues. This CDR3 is CASSVGGDGDTDTQYF. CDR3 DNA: TGTGCCAGCAGCGTAGGGGGTGACGGTGACACAGATACGCAGTATTTT.

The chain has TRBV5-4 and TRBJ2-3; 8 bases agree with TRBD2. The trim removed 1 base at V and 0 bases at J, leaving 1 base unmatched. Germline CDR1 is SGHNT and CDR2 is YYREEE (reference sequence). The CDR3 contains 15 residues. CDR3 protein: CASSLPSGSTDTQYF. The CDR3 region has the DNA TGTGCCAGCAGCTTGCCTAGCGGGAGCACAGATACGCAGTATTTT.

CDR3 loop: CAWSVGGLNTEAFF. CDR3 bases: TGTGCCTGGAGTGTGGGGGGGTTGAACACTGAAGCTTTCTTT. The chain employs TRBV30 and TRBJ1-1, with D perhaps matching TRBD1 (5 bases). Trimming pared 0 bases from V and 0 bases from J, leaving 8 bases between. The CDR3 is 14 residues long. The germline V gene has CDR1 GTSNPN and CDR2 SVGIG (reference sequence).

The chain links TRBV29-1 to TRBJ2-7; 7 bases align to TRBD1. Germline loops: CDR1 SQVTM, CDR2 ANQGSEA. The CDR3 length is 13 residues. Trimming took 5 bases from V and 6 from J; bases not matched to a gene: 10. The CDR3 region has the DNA TGCAGCGTTATAGGCGTGGGGGACAGCGAGCAGTACTTC. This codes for CSVIGVGDSEQYF.

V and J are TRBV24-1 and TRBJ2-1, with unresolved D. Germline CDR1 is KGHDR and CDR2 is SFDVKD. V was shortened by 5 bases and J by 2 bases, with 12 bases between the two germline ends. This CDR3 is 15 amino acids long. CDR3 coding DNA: TGTGCCACCAGTGGGCGGAAGCACACCTACAATGAGCAGTTCTTC. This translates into CATSGRKHTYNEQFF.

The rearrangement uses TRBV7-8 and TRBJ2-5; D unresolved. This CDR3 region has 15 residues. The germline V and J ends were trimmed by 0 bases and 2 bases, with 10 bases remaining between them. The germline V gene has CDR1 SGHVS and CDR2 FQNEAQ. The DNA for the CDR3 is TGTGCCAGCAGCTTAGCCCTGTGGGGTCAAGAGACCCAGTACTTC. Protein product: CASSLALWGQETQYF.

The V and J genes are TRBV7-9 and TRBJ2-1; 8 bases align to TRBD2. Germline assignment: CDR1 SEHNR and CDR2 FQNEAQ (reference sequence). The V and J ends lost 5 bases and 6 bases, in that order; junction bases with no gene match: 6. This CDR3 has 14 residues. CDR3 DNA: TGTGCCAGCAGCGGGGCTAGCGGGCTCAATGAGCAGTTCTTC. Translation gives CASSGASGLNEQFF.